This T cell receptor (beta chain) came from a study of persistence of HIV-infected CD4 T cells. Cells were stimulated nonspecifically with anti-CD3/anti-CD28 magnetic beads. CD4+ T cells upregulating both CD40 ligand and CD69 were sorted as responding cells. For about 17 hours, CD8-depleted PBMCs received anti-CD28/CD49d costimulation, a CD40-blocking antibody and enfuvirtide. V shed 6 bases and J 6 bases; nucleotides not matched to a gene: 4. CDR3 length: 12 amino acids. From germline, CDR1 is MNHEY and CDR2 SVGAGI. Of note for this clone: Antigen: not known.

Sequencing used immunoSEQ version 4 in survey mode. Profiled with immunoSEQ multiplex PCR; TCRdb holds only in-frame clones, not every one. The sample consists of 35,000 to 55,000 clones, roughly nine tenths of them appearing once. The TCR comes from an adult man with HIV who was CMV-seropositive. The chain recombines TRBV6-5 with TRBJ2-7, with 8 bases matching TRBD1. The sample was CD4+ T cells sorted from PBMCs after approximately 20-hour stimulation, taken from a patient who received antiretroviral therapy. The chain's CDR3 is CASSRTGREQYF. CDR3 nucleotides: TGTGCCAGCAGCCGGACAGGGCGCGAGCAGTACTTC.